This T cell receptor (beta chain) is from a study of cytomegalovirus exposure and HLA in healthy donors. PCR primers comprised 60 Vbeta and 13 Jbeta primers. The data were produced by immunoSEQ multiplex PCR, yet TCRdb's version contains in-frame clones alone and is incomplete. The data show roughly 200,000 clones, around 80% seen once. The CDR3 spans 15 residues. Germline CDR1 is KGHSH and CDR2 is LQKENI. V was pared by 3 bases and J by 0 bases, with 12 bases between. This rearrangement joins TRBV18 to TRBJ2-7; maybe TRBD2 (6 bases). This TCR was sampled from a woman between 45 and 65 years old in good health and CMV-seronegative. Sequences were obtained from PBMCs. For the CDR3, the DNA is TGTGCCAGCTCACCGGCGGGGAGGAGCTCCTACGAGCAGTACTTC. It yields the protein CASSPAGRSSYEQYF.